The 10 T cell receptor beta chains reported below all come from one sample, sequenced in a study of cytotoxic CD8 clonotypes in ibrutinib-treated CLL. Clones were read by immunoSEQ multiplex PCR, and TCRdb kept only the in-frame ones, dropping some. The repertoire holds approximately 320,000 clones, with 67% as singletons. The sample in question was PBMCs, obtained after 36 months of ibrutinib treatment. These receptors originate from a human donor with chronic lymphocytic leukemia.

The chain is built from TRBV10-3 and TRBJ2-3; 11 positions agree with TRBD2. Germline CDR1 is ENHRY and CDR2 is SYGVKD. The V and J ends lost 4 bases and 5 bases, in that order; junction bases with no gene match: 2. CDR3 length: 14 amino acids. CDR3 sequence (DNA): TGTGCCATCAGTGTAGCGGGGGGGCAAGATACGCAGTATTTT. Translated: CAISVAGGQDTQYF.

The rearrangement uses TRBV19 and TRBJ2-2, with unresolved D. This CDR3 region has 13 residues. Germline assignment: CDR1 LNHDA and CDR2 SQIVND (reference sequence). The V and J ends lost 1 base and 6 bases respectively, with 6 bases between them. DNA of the CDR3: TGTGCCAGTAGTATAGTGGGTTCCGGGGAGCTGTTTTTT. The encoded protein is CASSIVGSGELFF.

J is TRBJ2-4 and V is TRBV18, with 9 bases identical to TRBD1. The CDR3 is 16 amino acids. The J segment lost 0 bases and the V segment lost 4 bases, leaving 4 bases of the junction unmatched. Germline V CDR1 and CDR2: KGHSH, LQKENI. The CDR3 loop is CASSLGTGLAKNIQYF. In DNA form, the CDR3 reads TGTGCCAGCTCACTCGGGACAGGGCTAGCCAAAAACATTCAGTACTTC.

The chain uses TRBV27 and TRBJ1-4; D is perhaps TRBD1 (6 bases). The CDR3 length is 15 residues. The V gene's germline CDR1 is MNHEY and CDR2 SMNVEV (reference sequence). The germline V and J ends were trimmed by 5 bases and 2 bases, with 12 bases remaining between them. The CDR3 sequence: CASSRTGHTNEKLFF. The CDR3 DNA follows: TGTGCCAGCAGTCGTACAGGGCATACTAATGAAAAACTGTTTTTT.

The chain uses TRBV29-1 and TRBJ1-2; D gene ambiguous. CDR1 and CDR2 (germline): SQVTM, ANQGSEA. With 6 bases removed from V and 5 bases from J, the gap between germline ends came to 16 bases. The CDR3 consists of 13 residues. Written as DNA, the CDR3 is TGCAGCGTCCTTCGAGCGGGCGCTTATGGCTACACCTTC. This codes for CSVLRAGAYGYTF.

The gene calls are TRBV7-2 and TRBJ2-1; 8 nucleotides line up with TRBD2. The J segment lost 4 bases and the V segment lost 6 bases, leaving 8 bases of the junction unmatched. From germline, CDR1 is SGHTA and CDR2 FQGNSA. The CDR3 is made up of 15 amino acids. The CDR3 DNA sequence: TGTGCCAGCAGACCCGCGGGAGGATCTTACAATGAGCAGTTCTTC. Translated, it gives CASRPAGGSYNEQFF.

The V and J genes are TRBV14 and TRBJ2-5, with 8 bases fitting TRBD1. This CDR3 has 18 amino acids. Trimming cost V 5 bases and J 5 bases; bases outside gene matches: 19. Germline CDR1 and CDR2: SGHDN and FVKESK. The CDR3 sequence is CASSSRAWLARGPETQYF. DNA of the CDR3: TGTGCCAGCAGCTCCCGCGCGTGGCTGGCCAGGGGGCCTGAGACCCAGTACTTC.

The chain couples TRBV27 to TRBJ2-7; 9 bases line up with TRBD1. Germline assignment: CDR1 MNHEY and CDR2 SMNVEV (reference sequence). There are 14 residues in the CDR3. J was trimmed by 5 bases and V by 4 bases; bases with no gene match: 6. CDR3 DNA: TGTGCCAGCAGTTCAACAGGGGGCGGGCACGAGCAGTACTTC. Its protein is CASSSTGGGHEQYF.

The chain links TRBV29-1 to TRBJ2-3; D is perhaps TRBD2 (5 bases). This CDR3 spans 13 amino acids. CDR1 is SQVTM and CDR2 is ANQGSEA in the germline V gene. The V gene lost 7 bases and the J gene lost 5 bases, with 16 bases spanning the gap. CDR3 region: CSALEEVGDTQYF. The CDR3 DNA is TGCAGCGCCCTTGAGGAGGTGGGAGATACGCAGTATTTT.

The V and J genes are TRBV7-6 and TRBJ2-1, with 8 bases identical to TRBD2. The CDR3 length is 16 residues. The ends lost 0 bases at V and 5 bases at J; junction bases unmatched: 6. Germline V gene data show CDR1 as SGHVS and CDR2 as FNYEAQ. The CDR3 nucleotides are TGTGCCAGCAGCTTAGCTTTTGGCGGGGGGAACAATGAGCAGTTCTTC. This translates into CASSLAFGGGNNEQFF.